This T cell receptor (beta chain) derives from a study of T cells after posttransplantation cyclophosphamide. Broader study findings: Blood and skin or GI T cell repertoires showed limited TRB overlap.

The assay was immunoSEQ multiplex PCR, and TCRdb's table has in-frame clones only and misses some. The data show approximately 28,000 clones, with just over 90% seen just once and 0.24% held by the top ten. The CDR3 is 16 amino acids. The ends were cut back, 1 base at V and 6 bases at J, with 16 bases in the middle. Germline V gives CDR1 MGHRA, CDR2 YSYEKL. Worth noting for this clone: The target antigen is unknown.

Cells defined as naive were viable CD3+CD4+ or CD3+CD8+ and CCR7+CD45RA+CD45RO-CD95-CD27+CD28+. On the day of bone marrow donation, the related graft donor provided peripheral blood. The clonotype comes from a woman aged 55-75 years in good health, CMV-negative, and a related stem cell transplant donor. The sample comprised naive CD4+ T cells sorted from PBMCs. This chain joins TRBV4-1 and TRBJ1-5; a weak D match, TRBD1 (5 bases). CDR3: CASSQAGAGVSQPQHF. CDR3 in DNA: TGCGCCAGCAGCCAAGCCGGGGCGGGGGTGAGTCAGCCCCAGCATTTT.